Listed here is a single T cell receptor (beta chain). Its target is not known. Read coverage stops 3 residues before the CDR3 terminus; the germline J gene supplies the remainder. The data were obtained in a study of Tregs in tolerant kidney transplant recipients. Whole-study findings and limits: The small number of patients limits these findings pending further validation. Tregs expanded with activated donor B cells seemed most donor-specific. Donor-specific Treg expansion exceeded global Treg expansion in tolerant patients, suggesting antigen drive.

Related graft donors supplied nonmyeloablative bone marrow transplants, and mixed chimerism was transient. CD4+CD25+CD127- Tregs, CD4+CD25- non-Tregs, CD4 and CD8 cells were sorted. Germline CDR1 is LNHDA and CDR2 is SQIVND (reference sequence). The germline V and J ends were trimmed by 1 base and 3 bases, with 7 bases remaining between them. This CDR3 region has 13 residues. Clones were read by immunoSEQ multiplex PCR, and TCRdb kept only the in-frame ones, dropping some. Its clone listing holds about 16,000 clones. The TCR sequence derives from a human patient who received a combined kidney and bone marrow transplant. Some T cells may have originated in the graft donor. Specimen: CD4+ T cells from blood (PBMCs), collected 12 months after the transplant. The rearrangement joins TRBV19 to TRBJ2-7; D is perhaps TRBD2 (6 bases). The DNA read from the CDR3 is TGTGCCAGTAGTATAGTCGGGGGCTACGAG. Translating it yields CASSIVGGYE. The whole CDR3 protein reads CASSIVGGYEQYF.